The next 13 T cell receptor beta chains were all read from a single sample in a study of blood T cells in healthy people across ages. For the second PCR, which ran for about 6 to 11 cycles, a sample-barcoded 5' primer and a J-beta primer mix were used. TCRdb reprocessed the 5' RACE reads with MiXCR, giving one entry per CDR3 protein. The top ten clones hold roughly 8% of a sample with some 1.7 million distinct CDR3 sequences, about 28% of them seen once. The sample comprised blood. The source is a woman aged 25 to 45 in good health.

The chain recombines TRBV29-1 with TRBJ1-4; the match to TRBD1 covers 9 bases. Germline V CDR1 and CDR2: SQVTM, ANQGSEA. CDR3 length: 13 amino acids. V dropped 8 bases and J dropped 7; count of bases not matched to a gene: 8. The chain's CDR3 is CSTRQGVAEKLFF. CDR3 DNA: TGCAGCACACGACAGGGGGTTGCTGAAAAACTGTTTTTT.

Points on this clonotype: Germline is not matched at one junction end, which may reflect a read error. This chain's CDR3 is CASSLQGDEKLFF. The CDR3 coding sequence is TGCGCCAGCAGCTTACAGGGGGACGAAAAACTGTTTTTT. This chain joins TRBV7-2 and TRBJ1-4, with 8 bases fitting TRBD1. The CDR3 is 13 amino acids. CDR1 is SGHTA, CDR2 FQGNSA, per germline.

This clonotype was seen repeatedly, ten times or more. The CDR3 bases are TGCGCCAGCAGCCCCCAGGGGCCAGAGACCCAGTACTTC. Amino acids: CASSPQGPETQYF. This chain links TRBV5-1 with TRBJ2-5, with D possibly matching TRBD1 (6 bases). The CDR3 spans 13 residues. Germline V gives CDR1 SGHRS, CDR2 YFSETQ. Trimming cost V 4 bases and J 4 bases, with 11 bases left between them. Variable domain in full (rest from reference TRBV5-1 and TRBJ2-5): KAGVTQTPRYLIKTRGQQVTLSCSPISGHRSVSWYQQTPGQGLQFLFEYFSETQRNKGNFPGRFSGRQFSNSRSEMNVSTLELGDSALYLCASSPQGPETQYFGPGTRLLVL.

This clonotype appeared many times. V is TRBV5-5 and J is TRBJ2-1; 10 nucleotides line up with TRBD2. V lost 2 bases, J lost 0 bases, and 2 bases stayed unmatched. CDR1 is SGHKS and CDR2 is YYEKEE in the germline V gene (reference sequence). This CDR3 has 16 amino acids. CDR3 coding DNA: TGTGCCAGCAGCTTAGCGGGGGGGTACTCCTACAATGAGCAGTTCTTC. Translation: CASSLAGGYSYNEQFF.

DNA of the CDR3: TGTGCCACCAGTGATGCCGGGACTAGCGGGGTTGAGCAGTTCTTC. Amino acid sequence: CATSDAGTSGVEQFF. This rearrangement joins TRBV24-1 to TRBJ2-1; 13 bases align to TRBD2. The CDR3 is 15 amino acids. CDR1 is KGHDR, CDR2 SFDVKD, per germline. V gave up 3 bases and J gave up 9 bases; unmatched junction bases: 4.

A few counts support this clonotype. The chain is built from TRBV24-1 and TRBJ2-2; D unclear. V was shortened by 5 bases and J by 2 bases, with 5 bases between the two germline ends. The CDR3 spans 13 residues. Germline lookup yields CDR1 KGHDR and CDR2 SFDVKD. The CDR3 DNA reads as TGTGCCACCAGTGTCGCCAACACCGGGGAGCTGTTTTTT. Its translation is CATSVANTGELFF.

This clonotype was observed a few times. The J gene is TRBJ2-3, the V gene TRBV28, with 11 bases lining up with TRBD2. Germline V gene lookup returns CDR1 MDHEN and CDR2 SYDVKM. The CDR3 sequence is 15 residues long. J gave up 6 bases and V 6 bases, and 8 bases lay outside the gene matches. For the CDR3, the DNA is TGTGCCAGCAGAATTAGCGGGGGGGCAGGGGATACGCAGTATTTT. It is translated as CASRISGGAGDTQYF.

On this clonotype: One junction end disagrees with the germline gene, perhaps due to a read error. The chain combines TRBV20-1 with TRBJ2-3, with 9 positions matching TRBD2. The CDR3 length is 13 residues. The germline gives CDR1 DFQATT, CDR2 SNEGSKA (reference sequence). The CDR3 sequence: CGAPGTSTDAQYF. The CDR3 bases are TGCGGTGCACCCGGGACTAGCACAGATGCGCAGTATTTT.

The sample holds many counts of this clonotype. This rearrangement joins TRBV5-1 to TRBJ2-7, with 7 bases aligning to TRBD1. Germline V lookup: CDR1 SGHRS, CDR2 YFSETQ. The CDR3 runs 14 residues. Trimming took 3 bases from V and 1 from J; bases not matched to a gene: 4. In nucleotides, the CDR3 is TGCGCCAGCAGCTCCTCGACAGGGTCCTACGAGCAGTACTTC. Translation: CASSSSTGSYEQYF.

Of note for this clonotype: One junction end disagrees with the germline gene, perhaps due to a read error. The genes are TRBV12-3 or TRBV12-4 and TRBJ2-1; 15 bases are shared with TRBD2. This CDR3 is built from 15 residues. CDR3 coding DNA: TGTGCCATCAGTCAGGGACTAGCGGGAGGAAATGAGCAGTTCTTC. It is translated as CAISQGLAGGNEQFF.

V usage is TRBV2 and J usage is TRBJ2-3; weak D call: TRBD2 (6 bases). CDR1 SNHLY and CDR2 FYNNEI come from the germline V gene. Trimming shortened V by 2 bases and J by 8 bases, and 17 bases separated the two germline ends. This CDR3 is 15 amino acids long. In nucleotides, the CDR3 is TGTGCCAGCAGTGAAAACGGGCTAGCAGCGGGTACGCAGTATTTT. This gives the protein CASSENGLAAGTQYF.

This sequence joins TRBV10-3 and TRBJ1-2, with D perhaps matching TRBD1 (5 bases). The ends were cut back, 6 bases at V and 4 bases at J, with 9 bases in the middle. CDR3 length equals 12 residues. The germline gives CDR1 ENHRY, CDR2 SYGVKD. CDR3: CAIRGRAYGYTF. The CDR3 nucleotides are TGTGCCATCAGGGGACGGGCCTATGGCTACACCTTC.

This clonotype was recorded once. The V and J genes are TRBV7-9 and TRBJ2-5; 8 bases align to TRBD2. The J call could be wrong; TRBJ2-4 is a better fit for the DNA end. The V gene's germline CDR1 is SEHNR and CDR2 FQNEAQ (reference sequence). This CDR3 has 13 residues. CDR3: CASSLPSGNIQYF. The CDR3 DNA follows: TGTGCCAGCAGCTTACCTAGCGGGAACATTCAGTACTTC.